This T cell receptor beta chain was recovered during a study of shared clonotypes between healthy human individuals. Looking at the study overall: A donor's plate count was three for CD4 naive and three for CD4 memory; CD8 naive had two and CD8 memory one.

Germline V gene lookup returns CDR1 MDHEN and CDR2 SYDVKM. This CDR3 spans 15 amino acids. Trimming pared 2 bases from V and 6 bases from J, leaving 16 bases between. The repertoire was sequenced with immunoSEQ multiplex PCR; TCRdb's copy has only in-frame clones and lacks some. The sample has roughly 2.1 million clones, under 95% seen once. Naive CD8 cells comprised CD45RO-negative, CCR7-positively selected cells, excluding terminally differentiated effector memory CD45RA+ cells. The chain is built from TRBV28 and TRBJ1-1; D perhaps matches TRBD1 (6 bases). Material: naive CD8+ T cells from PBMCs. The source of this sequence is a man aged 18 to 35 in good health. Some clones in this sample may be carry-over from other donors' samples. In nucleotides, the CDR3 is TGTGCCAGCAGTTTAATAAATCCAGGGGTCCCTGAAGCTTTCTTT. Encoded protein: CASSLINPGVPEAFF.